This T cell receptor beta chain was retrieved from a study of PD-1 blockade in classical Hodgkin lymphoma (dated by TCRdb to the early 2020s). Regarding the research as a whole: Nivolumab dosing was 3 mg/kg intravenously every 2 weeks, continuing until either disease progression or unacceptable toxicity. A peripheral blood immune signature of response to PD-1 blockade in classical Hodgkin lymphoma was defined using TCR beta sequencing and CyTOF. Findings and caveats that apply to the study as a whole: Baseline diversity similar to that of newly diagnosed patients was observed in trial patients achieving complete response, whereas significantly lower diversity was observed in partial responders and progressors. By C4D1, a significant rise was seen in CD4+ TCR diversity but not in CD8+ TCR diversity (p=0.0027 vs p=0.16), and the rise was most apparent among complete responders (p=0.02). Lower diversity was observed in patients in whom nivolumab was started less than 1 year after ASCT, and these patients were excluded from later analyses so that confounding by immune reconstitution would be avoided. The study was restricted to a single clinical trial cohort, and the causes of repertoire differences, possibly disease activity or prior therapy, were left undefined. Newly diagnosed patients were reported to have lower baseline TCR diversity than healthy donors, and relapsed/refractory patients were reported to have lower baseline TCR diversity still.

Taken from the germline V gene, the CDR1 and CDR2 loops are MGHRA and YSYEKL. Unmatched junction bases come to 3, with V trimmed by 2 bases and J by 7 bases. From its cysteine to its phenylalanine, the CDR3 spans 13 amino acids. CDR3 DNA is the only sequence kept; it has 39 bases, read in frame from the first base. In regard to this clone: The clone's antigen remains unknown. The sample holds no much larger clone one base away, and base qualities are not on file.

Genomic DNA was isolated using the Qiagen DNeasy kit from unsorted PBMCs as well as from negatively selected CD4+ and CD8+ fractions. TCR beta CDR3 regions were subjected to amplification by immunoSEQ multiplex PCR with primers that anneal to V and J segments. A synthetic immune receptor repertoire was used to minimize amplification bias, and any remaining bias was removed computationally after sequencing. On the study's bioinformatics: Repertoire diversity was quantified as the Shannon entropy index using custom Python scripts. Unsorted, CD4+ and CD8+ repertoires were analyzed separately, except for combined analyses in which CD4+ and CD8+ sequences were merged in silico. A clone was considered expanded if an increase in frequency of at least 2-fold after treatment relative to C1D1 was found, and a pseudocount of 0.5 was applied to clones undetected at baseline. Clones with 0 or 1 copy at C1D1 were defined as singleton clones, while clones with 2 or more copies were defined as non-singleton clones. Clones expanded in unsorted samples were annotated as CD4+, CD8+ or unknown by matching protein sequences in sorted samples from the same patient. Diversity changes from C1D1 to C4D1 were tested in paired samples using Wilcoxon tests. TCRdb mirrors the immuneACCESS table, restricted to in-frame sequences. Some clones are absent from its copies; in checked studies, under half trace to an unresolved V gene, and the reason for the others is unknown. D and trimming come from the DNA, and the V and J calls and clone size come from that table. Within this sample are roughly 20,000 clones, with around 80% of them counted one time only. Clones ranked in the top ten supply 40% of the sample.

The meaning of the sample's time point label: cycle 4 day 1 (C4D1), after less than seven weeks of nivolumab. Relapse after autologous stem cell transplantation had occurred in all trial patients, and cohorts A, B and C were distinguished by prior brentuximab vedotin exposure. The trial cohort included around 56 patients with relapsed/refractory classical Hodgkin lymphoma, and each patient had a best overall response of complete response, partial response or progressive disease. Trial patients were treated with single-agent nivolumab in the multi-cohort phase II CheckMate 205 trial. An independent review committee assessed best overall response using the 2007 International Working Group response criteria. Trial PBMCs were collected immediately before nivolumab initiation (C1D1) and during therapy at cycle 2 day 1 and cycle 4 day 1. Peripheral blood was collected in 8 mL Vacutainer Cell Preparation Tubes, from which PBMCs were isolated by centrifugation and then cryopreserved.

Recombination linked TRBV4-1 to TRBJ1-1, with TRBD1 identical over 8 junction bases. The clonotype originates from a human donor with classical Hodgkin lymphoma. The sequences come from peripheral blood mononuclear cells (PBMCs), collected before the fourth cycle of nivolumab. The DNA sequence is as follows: TGCGCCAGCAGCCAAACCGGACAGGGTGAAGCTTTCTTT. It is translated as CASSQTGQGEAFF.